The clone carrying this TCR beta chain was seen a handful of times. Unique molecular identifiers were built into the TCRbeta library. TCRdb recomputed calls from the PCR reads with MiXCR, one row per CDR3 protein. The profile covers approximately 490,000 distinct CDR3 sequences, with roughly an eighth appearing a single time and 5% to 6% taken by the ten largest. The data were taken from a study of T-cell reconstitution after alpha-beta-depleted transplantation in children. Germline CDR1 and CDR2: DFQATT and SNEGSKA (reference sequence). Trimming took 3 bases from V and 2 from J; bases not matched to a gene: 10. This CDR3 is built from 17 residues.

The sample was PBMCs from the stem cell graft donor, taken from the stem cell graft. This TCR came from a human donor who donated a stem cell graft to a child with combined immunodeficiency. The chain joins TRBV20-1 to TRBJ2-3, with 11 bases aligning to TRBD2. CDR3 sequence: CSASRATSGGNTDTQYF. The CDR3 DNA follows: TGCAGTGCTAGTAGGGCTACTAGCGGGGGAAACACAGATACGCAGTATTTT.